What follows are 8 T cell receptor beta chains derived from one specimen sequenced in a study of blood T cell repertoires in COVID-19. Sequencing used immunoSEQ multiplex PCR; TCRdb keeps in-frame clones, though not all of them. The table shows about 170,000 clones, with 60% to 85% occurring only once. The specimen was peripheral blood. The receptors were sampled from a man aged 55 to 69 with acute or convalescent COVID-19.

This clone was observed a handful of times. V is TRBV12-3 or TRBV12-4 and J is TRBJ2-1, with 9 bases identical to TRBD1. Trimming at V came to 5 bases and at J to 10 bases, leaving 6 bases not matched to a gene. This CDR3 spans 13 amino acids. The CDR3 DNA reads as TGTGCCAGCAGTATCCGGGACAGGGCGGAGCAGTTCTTC. This gives the protein CASSIRDRAEQFF.

This clone was counted between two and nine times. The chain uses TRBV12-3 or TRBV12-4 and TRBJ2-7; D unresolved. Trimming pared 6 bases from V and 0 bases from J, leaving 6 bases between. The CDR3 spans 12 residues. CDR3 nucleotide sequence: TGTGCCAGCAGATCAGACTCCTACGAGCAGTACTTC. It yields the protein CASRSDSYEQYF.

The V call is TRBV5-6, the J call TRBJ2-7; no firm D call. V shed 5 bases and J shed 0 bases, with 15 bases lying between them. From germline, CDR1 is SGHDT and CDR2 YYEEEE. This CDR3 region has 15 residues. CDR3 sequence: CASSLSVLSSYEQYF. DNA of the CDR3: TGTGCCAGCAGTCTATCGGTACTATCCTCCTACGAGCAGTACTTC.

The chain carries TRBV7-2 and TRBJ2-5; 8 bases agree with TRBD2. J lost 1 base, V lost 4 bases, and 11 bases had no gene match. CDR1 and CDR2 from the germline V gene are SGHTA and FQGNSA. The CDR3 loop spans 17 amino acids. Written as DNA, the CDR3 is TGTGCCAGCAGCTCGGGGGGAGCGGGGGACCTCCAAGAGACCCAGTACTTC. Translation: CASSSGGAGDLQETQYF.

The rearrangement uses TRBV9 and TRBJ2-5, with TRBD2 identical over 8 bases. Germline V lookup: CDR1 SGDLS, CDR2 YYNGEE. V lost 3 bases to trimming and J lost 5 bases; unmatched junction nucleotides: 12. The length of the CDR3 is 16 residues. The CDR3 loop reads CASSGGPGGPGETQYF. DNA of the CDR3: TGTGCCAGCAGCGGCGGACCGGGGGGGCCGGGGGAGACCCAGTACTTC.

CDR3 protein: CASSERQGSTDTQYF. CDR3 DNA: TGTGCCAGCAGCGAAAGACAGGGAAGCACAGATACGCAGTATTTT. The gene calls are TRBV11-3 and TRBJ2-3; TRBD1 agrees at 7 bases. Unmatched junction bases numbered 5, after V lost 5 bases and J lost 0 bases. The CDR3 runs 15 residues. Looked up from germline, CDR1 is SGHNT and CDR2 is YENEEA.

The genes are TRBV30 and TRBJ1-2; TRBD1 aligns across 9 bases. Per germline, CDR1 GTSNPN and CDR2 SVGIG (reference sequence). V was pared by 1 base and J by 5 bases, with 14 bases of the junction left unmatched. This CDR3 region has 17 residues. The CDR3, as DNA: TGTGCCTGGAGTGCCTCGTACGACCTGACAGGGGGGTATGGCTACACCTTC. Translating gives CAWSASYDLTGGYGYTF.

The J gene is TRBJ2-5, the V gene TRBV9; 10 nucleotides align to TRBD1. CDR1 SGDLS and CDR2 YYNGEE come from the germline V gene. The trim removed 3 bases at V and 3 bases at J, leaving 2 bases unmatched. This CDR3 is built from 14 residues. This chain's CDR3 is CASSAGTGEETQYF. Written as DNA, the CDR3 is TGTGCCAGCAGCGCCGGGACAGGGGAAGAGACCCAGTACTTC.